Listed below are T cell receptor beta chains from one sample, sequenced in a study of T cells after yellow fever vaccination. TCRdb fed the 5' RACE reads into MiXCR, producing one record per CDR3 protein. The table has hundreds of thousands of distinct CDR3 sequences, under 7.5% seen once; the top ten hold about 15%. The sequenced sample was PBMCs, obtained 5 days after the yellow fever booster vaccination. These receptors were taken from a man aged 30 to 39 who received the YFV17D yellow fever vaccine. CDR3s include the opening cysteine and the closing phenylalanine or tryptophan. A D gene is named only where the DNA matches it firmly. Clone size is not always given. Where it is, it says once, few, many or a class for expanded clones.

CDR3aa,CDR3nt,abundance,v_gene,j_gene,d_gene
CATSDTGTGNQPQHF,TGTGCCACCAGTGACACCGGGACAGGCAATCAGCCCCAGCATTTT,.,TRBV24-1,TRBJ1-5,TRBD1
CASSDRTPQGVQYF,TGTGCCAGCAGTGACCGAACACCACAGGGGGTGCAGTACTTC,few,TRBV2,TRBJ2-7,TRBD1
CASSQYGGGGGSETQYF,TGTGCCAGCAGTCAGTATGGGGGGGGCGGGGGCTCAGAGACGCAGTATTTT,many,TRBV27,TRBJ2-3,.
CASSLGREYFDTQYF,TGTGCCAGCAGCCTCGGGAGGGAATACTTTGATACGCAGTATTTT,many,TRBV7-2,TRBJ2-3,TRBD2
CASSPRLAGGPGNEQFF,TGTGCCAGCAGCCCGCGACTAGCGGGAGGGCCGGGCAATGAGCAGTTCTTC,.,TRBV9,TRBJ2-1,TRBD2
CSARVLAEGSATDTQYF,TGCAGTGCTAGAGTCCTAGCGGAAGGGTCCGCCACAGATACGCAGTATTTT,.,TRBV20-1,TRBJ2-3,TRBD2
CSANSRDRGFEQYF,TGCAGTGCTAATTCCCGGGACAGGGGATTCGAGCAGTACTTC,.,TRBV20-1,TRBJ2-7,TRBD1
CASSIRGSQETQYF,TGCGCCAGCAGCATCCGGGGATCGCAAGAGACCCAGTACTTC,few,TRBV5-1,TRBJ2-5,.
CASRRGRTGELFF,TGTGCCAGCAGGCGGGGGAGGACCGGGGAGCTGTTTTTT,many,TRBV28,TRBJ2-2,TRBD2
CASKDFGGGDTQYF,TGTGCCAGTAAGGACTTCGGGGGTGGAGATACGCAGTATTTT,.,TRBV19,TRBJ2-3,.
CASSLMAEAFF,TGTGCCAGCAGCTTGATGGCTGAAGCTTTCTTT,.,TRBV5-6,TRBJ1-1,.
CASRGQGGNNSPLHF,TGTGCCAGCAGGGGACAGGGGGGCAATAATTCACCCCTCCACTTT,.,TRBV6-1,TRBJ1-6,TRBD1
CASSLKSGQPQHF,TGTGCCAGCAGCTTAAAGTCGGGCCAGCCCCAGCATTTT,few,TRBV7-9,TRBJ1-5,.
CASSQDLSGMNTEAFF,TGCGCCAGCAGCCAAGATCTCTCAGGGATGAACACTGAAGCTTTCTTT,.,TRBV4-3,TRBJ1-1,.
CASSLERTLETQYF,TGTGCCAGCAGCTTAGAACGAACCCTAGAGACCCAGTACTTC,few,TRBV7-2,TRBJ2-5,.
CASSVPNRIGELFF,TGTGCCAGCAGCGTCCCGAACAGAATCGGGGAGCTGTTTTTT,many,TRBV7-2,TRBJ2-2,.
CASSDRVGTGELFF,TGTGCCAGCAGCGACAGGGTCGGAACCGGGGAGCTGTTTTTT,.,TRBV12-3/TRBV12-4,TRBJ2-2,TRBD1
CASSQMDLLSNSPLHF,TGTGCCAGCAGCCAGATGGACCTACTATCCAATTCACCCCTCCACTTT,few,TRBV7-9,TRBJ1-6,.
CASSSQGTYTDTQYF,TGTGCCAGCAGCTCACAGGGGACCTACACAGATACGCAGTATTTT,few,TRBV12-3/TRBV12-4,TRBJ2-3,TRBD1
CASSSRLTGIDTQYF,TGTGCCAGCAGCTCAAGACTTACAGGGATAGATACGCAGTATTTT,few,TRBV7-9,TRBJ2-3,.
CAISVTSRSDTQYF,TGTGCCATCAGTGTTACTAGCCGGTCGGATACGCAGTATTTT,.,TRBV10-3,TRBJ2-3,.
CASSLGGQVNQPQHF,TGTGCCAGCAGCTTAGGGGGGCAGGTCAATCAGCCCCAGCATTTT,.,TRBV5-4,TRBJ1-5,.
CAWSGGVAAFF,TGTGCCTGGAGTGGGGGGGTTGCAGCTTTCTTT,.,TRBV30,TRBJ1-1,.
CASSPHRTADYEQYF,TGTGCCAGCAGCCCCCACCGGACAGCCGACTACGAGCAGTACTTC,few,TRBV9,TRBJ2-7,.
CASSRYRVSSYNEQFF,TGTGCCAGCAGCCGTTACAGGGTCTCCTCCTACAATGAGCAGTTCTTC,.,TRBV28,TRBJ2-1,.
CASSLAVRRGKNIRYF,TGTGCCAGCAGCTTAGCTGTTCGGCGGGGGAAAAACATTCGGTACTTC,.,TRBV7-2,TRBJ2-4,TRBD2
CASSYNRGLTARYNEQFF,TGTGCCAGCAGTTATAACCGCGGATTGACAGCTCGGTACAATGAGCAGTTCTTC,many,TRBV6-5,TRBJ2-1,.
CASRRSRDQEETQYF,TGCGCCAGCCGGAGATCGAGGGATCAGGAAGAGACCCAGTACTTC,.,TRBV23-1,TRBJ2-5,.
CSAARGASAPYEQYF,TGCAGTGCCGCACGTGGGGCTAGCGCGCCCTACGAGCAGTACTTC,few,TRBV20-1,TRBJ2-7,.
CCATTQAGVWRNEQFF,TGCTGTGCAACGACCCAAGCGGGAGTATGGCGGAATGAGCAGTTCTTC,.,TRBV20-1,TRBJ2-1,TRBD2
CASSLVSATPASTQYF,TGTGCCAGCAGCTTAGTCTCGGCGACCCCGGCAAGTACGCAGTATTTT,many,TRBV7-2,TRBJ2-3,.
CSAHRGAANTEAFF,TGCAGTGCCCACCGAGGGGCCGCGAACACTGAAGCTTTCTTT,many,TRBV20-1,TRBJ1-1,.
CASSATGDYNEQFF,TGCGCCAGCAGTGCCACAGGAGATTACAATGAGCAGTTCTTC,many,TRBV5-1,TRBJ2-1,.
CASSLDPGETQYF,TGTGCCAGCAGCTTAGATCCCGGAGAGACCCAGTACTTC,.,TRBV7-2,TRBJ2-5,.
CASSQELLAGETQYF,TGTGCCAGCAGCCAAGAACTACTAGCGGGCGAGACCCAGTACTTC,few,TRBV3-1,TRBJ2-5,TRBD2
CASSPGLAGGQRLLYNEQFF,TGCGCCAGCAGCCCGGGACTAGCGGGAGGCCAACGGTTACTATACAATGAGCAGTTCTTC,few,TRBV4-3,TRBJ2-1,TRBD2
CSATTGPNTEAFF,TGCAGTGCTACGACAGGGCCGAACACTGAAGCTTTCTTT,.,TRBV20-1,TRBJ1-1,TRBD1
CASSASKDQETQYF,TGTGCCAGCAGCGCTTCCAAGGATCAAGAGACCCAGTACTTC,.,TRBV5-4,TRBJ2-5,.
CASSLALMSVEETQYF,TGCGCCAGCAGCTTGGCGCTGATGAGCGTAGAAGAGACCCAGTACTTC,few,TRBV5-1,TRBJ2-5,.
CASSPRDSPGYGYTF,TGTGCCAGCAGCCCACGGGACAGCCCCGGCTATGGCTACACCTTC,many,TRBV7-9,TRBJ1-2,TRBD1
CASSFGPGRENEQFF,.,many,TRBV5-6,TRBJ2-1,.
CASSVRTSSGNTMYF,TGCGCCAGCAGCGTCCGGACATCCTCTGGAAACACCATGTATTTT,many,TRBV5-1,TRBJ1-3,.
CASSVTPRTSGVGGSYNEQFF,TGTGCCAGCAGCGTAACCCCCAGGACTAGCGGGGTAGGAGGCTCCTACAATGAGCAGTTCTTC,few,TRBV9,TRBJ2-1,TRBD2
CASLRGTGNTEAFF,TGTGCCAGCTTAAGGGGGACTGGGAACACTGAAGCTTTCTTT,.,TRBV28,TRBJ1-1,.
CASSLASGRAGEQFF,TGTGCCAGCAGCTTGGCTAGCGGGAGGGCCGGTGAGCAGTTCTTC,few,TRBV7-9,TRBJ2-1,TRBD2
CASSQDLASGPSTDTQYF,TGCGCCAGCAGCCAAGATTTGGCTAGCGGGCCTAGCACAGATACGCAGTATTTT,.,TRBV4-3,TRBJ2-3,TRBD2
CSVEVVGGAGTLNEQFF,TGCAGCGTTGAGGTGGTGGGCGGAGCGGGGACGTTGAATGAGCAGTTCTTC,.,TRBV29-1,TRBJ2-1,TRBD2
CATSEKSPGQTYYGYTF,TGTGCCACCAGTGAGAAATCCCCGGGACAGACTTACTATGGCTACACCTTC,many,TRBV24-1,TRBJ1-2,TRBD1
CASSPDREGYTF,TGTGCCAGCTCACCCGACAGGGAAGGCTACACCTTC,.,TRBV18,TRBJ1-2,TRBD1
CASSQLAARSYEQYF,TGTGCCAGCAGCCAACTAGCAGCTCGCTCCTACGAGCAGTACTTC,many,TRBV6-2/TRBV6-3,TRBJ2-7,.
CASSFRSAGSYEQYF,TGTGCCAGCAGTTTCAGGTCAGCGGGGTCCTACGAGCAGTACTTC,few,TRBV28,TRBJ2-7,TRBD2
CASSQNGWAREQYF,TGCGCCAGCAGTCAAAATGGATGGGCTCGCGAGCAGTACTTC,few,TRBV23-1,TRBJ2-7,.
CATSQRRDKNEQFF,TGTGCCACCAGCCAGAGACGGGACAAAAATGAGCAGTTCTTC,few,TRBV15,TRBJ2-1,.
CASSSGLAGGPITDTQYF,TGTGCCAGCAGTTCGGGACTAGCGGGAGGGCCTATCACAGATACGCAGTATTTT,.,TRBV27,TRBJ2-3,TRBD2
CASSLEPTGGGADTQYF,TGCGCCAGCAGCTTAGAACCGACAGGGGGTGGGGCAGATACGCAGTATTTT,.,TRBV5-1,TRBJ2-3,TRBD1